The 13 T cell receptor beta chains below all came from one sample that was sequenced in a study of blood T cell repertoires in COVID-19. Sequenced by immunoSEQ multiplex PCR; TCRdb stores in-frame clones only, minus some. The data contain around 140,000 clones, about 81% of them singletons. Specimen: PBMCs or T cells enriched from blood (not recorded which). The receptors come from a man in his forties with acute COVID-19.

The chain uses TRBV6-4 and TRBJ2-3, with 9 nucleotides matching TRBD1. In germline, CDR1 is MRHNA, CDR2 SNTAGT. This CDR3 contains 15 residues. With V trimmed by 5 bases and J by 4 bases, 7 bases remained unmatched. The CDR3 is CASSPDRGGADTQYF. CDR3 coding DNA: TGTGCCAGCAGTCCGGACAGGGGTGGTGCAGATACGCAGTATTTT.

The genes are TRBV29-1 and TRBJ2-5, with 9 bases aligning to TRBD2. The V gene end was trimmed by 4 bases and the J gene end by 5 bases; junction bases not matched to a gene: 2. There are 12 residues in the CDR3. Germline V gene lookup returns CDR1 SQVTM and CDR2 ANQGSEA. CDR3 amino acids: CSVGSGGETQYF. CDR3 DNA: TGCAGCGTTGGGAGCGGGGGGGAGACCCAGTACTTC.

The CDR3 bases are TGTGCCAGCTCACGCGACAGGGTGGGCACTGAAGCTTTCTTT. Its translation: CASSRDRVGTEAFF. The chain is built from TRBV18 and TRBJ1-1, with TRBD1 identical over 7 bases. Per the germline V gene, CDR1 is KGHSH and CDR2 is LQKENI. The CDR3 spans 14 residues. The V and J ends lost 4 bases and 4 bases, in that order; junction bases with no gene match: 6.

The chain employs TRBV19 and TRBJ2-3, with 10 bases matching TRBD1. The germline V gene has CDR1 LNHDA and CDR2 SQIVND (reference sequence). Unmatched junction bases numbered 5, after V lost 6 bases and J lost 2 bases. The CDR3 loop spans 15 amino acids. The CDR3 region is CASRSGTGVTDTQYF. In nucleotides, the CDR3 is TGTGCCAGTAGATCCGGGACAGGGGTCACAGATACGCAGTATTTT.

The rearrangement joins TRBV14 to TRBJ1-2; D might be TRBD1 (6 bases). V gave up 5 bases and J gave up 7 bases, with 14 bases separating them. The CDR3 contains 13 residues. The germline V gene has CDR1 SGHDN and CDR2 FVKESK. CDR3 sequence: CASSNRDTRGYTF. The CDR3 bases are TGTGCCAGCAGCAACCGGGACACTCGTGGCTACACCTTC.

In DNA form, the CDR3 reads TGTGCCAGCAGCTTGGCCGGGCAGGGGCTGTACGAGCAGTACTTC. Translated, it gives CASSLAGQGLYEQYF. The rearrangement joins TRBV5-8 to TRBJ2-7; perhaps TRBD1 as D (6 bases). Germline V lookup: CDR1 SGHTS, CDR2 YDEGEE. V was pared by 0 bases and J by 4 bases, with 14 bases between. The CDR3 is 15 residues long.

This clone was seen a single time. This sequence joins TRBV19 and TRBJ1-6; D possibly corresponds to TRBD1 (5 bases). This CDR3 is built from 15 residues. With 0 bases removed from V and 9 bases from J, the gap between germline ends came to 12 bases. Germline V gives CDR1 LNHDA, CDR2 SQIVND (reference sequence). CDR3 nucleotide sequence: TGTGCCAGTAGTATAGAACGGCTTAGGGGTTCACCCCTCCACTTT. It yields the protein CASSIERLRGSPLHF.

The chain carries TRBV6-5 and TRBJ1-1; possibly TRBD1 for D (5 bases). V lost 7 bases to trimming and J lost 1 base, with 16 bases between them. This CDR3 has 15 amino acids. Looked up from germline, CDR1 is MNHEY and CDR2 is SVGAGI. CDR3 residues: CASNPDLGGNTEAFF. CDR3 sequence (DNA): TGTGCCAGCAATCCGGACCTCGGGGGGAACACTGAAGCTTTCTTT.

This clone was picked up a small number of times. The gene calls are TRBV19 and TRBJ2-6, with D possibly being TRBD2 (6 bases). The CDR3 consists of 16 residues. Trimming removed 1 base at V and 0 bases at J, with 7 bases between. CDR1 LNHDA and CDR2 SQIVND come from the germline V gene (reference sequence). Written as DNA, the CDR3 is TGTGCCAGTAGTATAGCGGGGGTCTCTGGGGCCAACGTCCTGACTTTC. It codes for CASSIAGVSGANVLTF.

This clone was seen only once. J is TRBJ2-1 and V is TRBV3-1 (or the pseudogene TRBV3-2), with 12 nucleotides matching TRBD2. The J segment lost 7 bases and the V segment lost 5 bases, leaving 9 bases of the junction unmatched. The CDR3 has 16 amino acids. CDR1 and CDR2 from the germline V gene are LGHDT and YNNKEL (reference sequence). The CDR3 loop is CASSYPSGGARNEQFF. DNA of the CDR3: TGTGCCAGCAGCTATCCTAGCGGGGGGGCCAGGAATGAGCAGTTCTTC.

The rearrangement links TRBV19 to TRBJ1-5, with a tentative D call TRBD1 (5 bases). V was cut by 6 bases and J by 5 bases, with 11 bases left in between. CDR3 length: 13 amino acids. Germline V gene sequence: CDR1 LNHDA, CDR2 SQIVND (reference sequence). Here the CDR3 DNA reads TGTGCCAGTAGCCCAGGGACTGATCAGCCCCAGCATTTT. As protein: CASSPGTDQPQHF.

The CDR3 loop is CASSMGLGGGTDTQYF. For the CDR3, the DNA is TGTGCCAGTAGTATGGGACTAGGGGGGGGAACAGATACGCAGTATTTT. This chain joins TRBV19 and TRBJ2-3, with 8 bases that match TRBD2. The V gene's germline CDR1 is LNHDA and CDR2 SQIVND (reference sequence). The CDR3 runs 16 residues. Trimming removed 3 bases from V and 3 bases from J; junction bases left unmatched: 8.

In this sample, this clone turned up once. The gene calls are TRBV7-2 and TRBJ1-5; TRBD1 aligns across 9 bases. The V gene end was trimmed by 2 bases and the J gene end by 5 bases; junction bases not matched to a gene: 4. This CDR3 is built from 15 residues. CDR1 and CDR2 (germline): SGHTA, FQGNSA. CDR3 sequence: CASSLRTGVDQPQHF. The DNA for the CDR3 is TGTGCCAGCAGCTTAAGGACAGGGGTGGATCAGCCCCAGCATTTT. The full variable domain, its missing parts supplied by reference TRBV7-2 and TRBJ1-5, is GAGVSQSPSNKVTEKGKDVELRCDPISGHTALYWYRQSLGQGLEFLIYFQGNSAPDKSGLPSDRFSAERTGGSVSTLTIQRTQQEDSAVYLCASSLRTGVDQPQHFGDGTRLSIL.